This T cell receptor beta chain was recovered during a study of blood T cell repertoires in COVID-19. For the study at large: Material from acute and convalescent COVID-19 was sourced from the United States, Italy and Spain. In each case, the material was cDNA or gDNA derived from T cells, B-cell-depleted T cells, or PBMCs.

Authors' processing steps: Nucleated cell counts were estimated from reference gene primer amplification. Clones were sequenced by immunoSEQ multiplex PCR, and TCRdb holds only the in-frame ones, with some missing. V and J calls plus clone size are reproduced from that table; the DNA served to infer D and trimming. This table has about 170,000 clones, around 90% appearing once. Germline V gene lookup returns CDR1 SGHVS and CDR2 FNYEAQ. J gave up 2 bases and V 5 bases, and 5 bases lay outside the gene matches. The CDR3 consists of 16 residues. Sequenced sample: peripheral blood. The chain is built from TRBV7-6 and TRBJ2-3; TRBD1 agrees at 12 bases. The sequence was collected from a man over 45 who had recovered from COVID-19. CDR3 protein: CASSVGTGGLTDTQYF. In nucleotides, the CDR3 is TGTGCCAGCAGCGTAGGGACAGGGGGCCTCACAGATACGCAGTATTTT. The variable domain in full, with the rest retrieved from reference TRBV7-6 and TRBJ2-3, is GAGVSQSPRYKVTKRGQDVALRCDPISGHVSLYWYRQALGQGPEFLTYFNYEAQQDKSGLPNDRFSAERPEGSISTLTIQRTEQRDSAMYRCASSVGTGGLTDTQYFGPGTRLTVL.